The 3 T cell receptor beta chains listed next were all sequenced from one sample in a study of cytomegalovirus exposure and HLA in healthy donors. The PCR used 60 Vbeta and 13 Jbeta primers. Some clones are missing from TCRdb's copy, which holds only in-frame ones; the method was immunoSEQ multiplex PCR. The data contain fewer than 200,000 clones, around 81% of them singletons. The sequencing input was PBMCs. Receptor source: a woman in her thirties in good health and CMV-seronegative.

The chain links TRBV28 to TRBJ2-7, with D tentatively TRBD1 (7 bases). The germline CDR1 and CDR2 sequences are MDHEN and SYDVKM. V was clipped by 8 bases and J by 4 bases, with 12 bases between them. This CDR3 spans 12 amino acids. The CDR3 loop reads CASGGGRYEQYF. In DNA, the CDR3 is TGTGCCAGCGGAGGGGGCCGGTACGAGCAGTACTTC.

This rearrangement joins TRBV28 to TRBJ1-2, with TRBD1 identical over 7 bases. Germline V gives CDR1 MDHEN, CDR2 SYDVKM. The junction had 17 bases not matched to a gene; V was cut back by 5 bases and J by 8 bases. The CDR3 extends over 16 amino acids. The CDR3 reads CASSRTGAITRGGYTF. In nucleotides, the CDR3 is TGTGCCAGCAGTCGTACAGGGGCGATAACGCGGGGAGGCTACACCTTC.

V gene TRBV21-1 combines with J gene TRBJ2-2; the DNA was not used to check the table's D call, TRBD2. TRBV21-1 is given as a pseudogene. The length of the CDR3 is 13 residues. The CDR3 here is CASSKSGTGELFF. The CDR3 nucleotides are TGTGCCAGCAGCAAAAGCGGCACCGGGGAGCTGTTTTTT.